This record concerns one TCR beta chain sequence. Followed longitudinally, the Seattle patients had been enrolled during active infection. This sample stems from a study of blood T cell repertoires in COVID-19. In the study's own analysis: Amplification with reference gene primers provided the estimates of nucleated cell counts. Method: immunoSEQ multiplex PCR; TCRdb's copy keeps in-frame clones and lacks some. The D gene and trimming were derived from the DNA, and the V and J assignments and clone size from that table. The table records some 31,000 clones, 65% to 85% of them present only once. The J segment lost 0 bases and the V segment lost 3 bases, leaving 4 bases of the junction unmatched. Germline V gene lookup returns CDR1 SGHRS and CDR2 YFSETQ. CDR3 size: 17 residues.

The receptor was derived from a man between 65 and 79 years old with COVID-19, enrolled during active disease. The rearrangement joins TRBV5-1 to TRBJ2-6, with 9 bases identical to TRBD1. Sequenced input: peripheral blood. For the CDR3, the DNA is TGCGCCAGCAGCTCGGGACAGGGTAACTCTGGGGCCAACGTCCTGACTTTC. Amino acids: CASSSGQGNSGANVLTF.